Below, one TCR beta chain is given with its context. The clone's antigen remains unknown. The record has no base qualities; no much larger clone is one base away. The CDR3 regions of human TCRbeta chains were analyzed by immunosequencing. On the study's bioinformatics: Repertoire TCRs were checked for matches against a reference library of SARS-CoV-2-specific TCRs that had been generated using the MIRA antigen-specificity platform. Breadth meant the fraction of unique TCRs that were SARS-CoV-2-associated, whereas depth meant the fraction of total T cells that were SARS-CoV-2-associated. Each spike-specific TCR was assigned to its reactive spike region and to a CD4 or CD8 class using the MIRA data. Log10-transformed breadth and depth values were compared by one-way ANOVA with Sidak's multiple comparisons tests. Held by TCRdb, this immuneACCESS table contains in-frame sequences only and omits some clones. Under half of the omission traces to an unresolved V gene where checked; the cause of the rest is unknown. V and J calls and clone size follow that table, whereas D and trimming were derived from the DNA. Here the sample has 150,000 to 200,000 clones; more than 75% occur a single time. The ten largest clones add up to 2.5% to 3% of the sample.

These data come from a study of T cell responses to AZD1222 COVID-19 vaccine (dated by TCRdb to the early 2020s). Broadly, across the study: TCR sequencing was performed for about 250 trial participants, of whom about 200 were given two doses of AZD1222 and around 26 were given two doses of MenACWY control vaccine. Enrollment into the trials was organized by age into subgroups of 18-55, 56-69 and 70-plus years, and those subgroups contained roughly 150, 30 and 60 TCR-sequenced participants, respectively.

This sample's time point label indicates: baseline before first vaccination. The treatment or condition label for this specimen denotes: meningococcal conjugate vaccine given as trial control. Samples from vaccinated people were obtained from the UK trials COV001 and COV002, which included a single-blind randomized controlled phase 2/3 trial of AZD1222 (ChAdOx1 nCoV-19) in healthy adults. For TCRbeta chain sequencing, PBMC samples were collected from trial participants at day 0 and at day 28 after the second dose. Per the germline V gene, SQVTM is the CDR1 and ANQGSEA is the CDR2. There are 13 amino acids in the CDR3, from cysteine to phenylalanine inclusive. The sequence is cut down to CDR3 DNA, 39 bases in frame from base 1. The germline ends are 11 bases apart after V is trimmed by 6 bases and J by 3 bases. General study outcomes and caveats: Participants were mostly white British and included more females than males, and it was suggested by the authors that clonal diversity may have been underestimated. CD4 TCRs associated with the vaccine covered the entire spike protein, and the dominant responses were in regions 160-218 and 743-854. After two AZD1222 doses, both the breadth and the depth of spike-specific TCRs were significantly higher than at day 0 and than in MenACWY recipients. Because no day 14 peak-response samples were available, the repertoires could be characterized only after the peak T cell response. In the small 56-69-year group, the increase in depth fell short of significance, most likely because of low power. Conclusions about previously exposed vaccinees were limited because only six or seven AZD1222 recipients were SARS-CoV-2 seropositive at baseline. Epitopes outside the regions mutated in the B.1.351 and B.1.1.7 variants were reportedly recognized by nearly half of the unique spike-specific TCRs.

The chain uses TRBV29-1 and TRBJ1-4, with a tentative D gene TRBD1 over 6 matching bases. Sequencing used peripheral blood, obtained on day 0 of MenACWY control vaccination. This TCR came from an adult in good health. At the DNA level, the sequence is TGCAGCGTGGGGGGGCCGGCTAATGAAAAACTGTTTTTT. Its protein is CSVGGPANEKLFF.